This is a list of T cell receptor beta chains from one sample in a study of blood T cells in healthy people across ages. MiXCR, run by TCRdb on the 5' RACE reads, gives a single entry per CDR3 protein. The table has approximately 780,000 distinct CDR3 sequences, roughly 26% seen once. The same data also went into a second study, on T cells of mothers and their children.

Sample: blood. The receptors shown here come from a boy between 10 and 17 years old in good health. Both conserved end residues are part of each CDR3. The D gene is left open where the match is weak. A row's size may be missing; if present it is once, few, many or a size class.

d_gene	j_gene	abundance	v_gene	CDR3aa	CDR3nt
.	TRBJ2-1	few	TRBV5-1	CASGPSSYNEQFF	TGCGCCAGTGGGCCGAGCTCCTACAATGAGCAGTTCTTC
.	TRBJ2-2	once	TRBV5-1	CASSQDGGAYTGELFF	TGCGCCAGCAGCCAGGACGGGGGCGCGTACACCGGGGAGCTGTTTTTT
TRBD2	TRBJ2-1	.	TRBV4-1	CASSQGLAARQFF	TGCGCCAGCAGCCAAGGACTAGCGGCAAGGCAGTTCTTC
.	TRBJ2-7	.	TRBV6-6	CASSQKGGRGYEQYF	TGTGCCAGCAGCCAAAAAGGGGGGCGGGGGTACGAGCAGTACTTC
.	TRBJ2-3	.	TRBV29-1	CSELARSSTDTQYF	TGCAGCGAGCTAGCGCGTTCTAGCACAGATACGCAGTATTTT
.	TRBJ2-7	.	TRBV6-1	CASKRGPSPHEQYF	TGTGCCAGCAAGAGGGGACCCAGCCCGCACGAGCAGTACTTC
.	TRBJ2-1	.	TRBV7-9	CASSLPGRGEQFF	TGTGCCAGCAGCTTGCCGGGTCGCGGCGAGCAGTTCTTC
.	TRBJ1-6	few	TRBV28	CASSAPGRENSPLHF	TGTGCCAGCAGTGCCCCGGGACGGGAAAATTCACCCCTCCACTTT
.	TRBJ2-2	few	TRBV5-1	CASSRRPLSGTEFGELFF	TGCGCCAGCAGTCGGCGGCCCCTCTCCGGGACGGAGTTCGGGGAGCTGTTTTTT
.	TRBJ2-5	.	TRBV3-1	CASSQETEEETQYF	TGTGCCAGCAGCCAAGAAACAGAAGAAGAGACCCAGTACTTC
TRBD2	TRBJ2-1	.	TRBV28	CASSSSSGVRGEQFF	TGTGCCAGCAGTTCCAGTAGCGGGGTGCGGGGTGAGCAGTTCTTC
.	TRBJ2-1	few	TRBV29-1	CSAGVWRDNEQFF	TGCAGCGCTGGTGTCTGGCGGGACAATGAGCAGTTCTTC
TRBD2	TRBJ2-6	.	TRBV15	CATSRDRGGGGRMNSGANVLTF	TGTGCCACCAGCAGAGATAGGGGCGGGGGGGGACGGATGAACTCTGGGGCCAACGTCCTGACTTTC
.	TRBJ1-5	.	TRBV6-1	CASSDQTATVSQPQHF	TGTGCCAGCAGTGACCAGACGGCCACCGTCTCTCAGCCCCAGCATTTT
.	TRBJ2-5	.	TRBV5-1	CASSYNSGPQQETQYF	TGCGCCAGCAGCTACAATAGCGGTCCTCAGCAAGAGACCCAGTACTTC
.	TRBJ2-7	.	TRBV12-3/TRBV12-4	CASTDSNSYEQYF	TGTGCCAGCACCGACTCCAACTCCTACGAGCAGTACTTC
TRBD2	TRBJ2-3	few	TRBV20-1	CSAPGLAGGTDTQYF	TGCAGTGCCCCGGGACTAGCGGGGGGCACAGATACGCAGTATTTT
TRBD1	TRBJ1-1	few	TRBV19	CASSIKGTGARAFF	TGTGCCAGTAGTATAAAAGGGACAGGGGCGCGGGCTTTCTTT
TRBD1	TRBJ1-2	.	TRBV6-6	CASSLRTGRSNGYTF	TGTGCCAGCAGTCTTCGGACAGGAAGATCAAATGGCTACACCTTC
.	TRBJ2-3	.	TRBV12-3/TRBV12-4	CASSPEGGSTDTQYF	TGTGCCAGCAGTCCAGAGGGGGGGAGCACAGATACGCAGTATTTT